This record looks at one T cell receptor beta chain sequence and its context. The clone's antigen remains unknown. The record has no base qualities; no much larger clone is one base away. Following the manufacturer's recommendations, the immunoSEQ kit was used to generate TCR beta libraries from genomic DNA. For library preparation, a first multiplex PCR was performed with proprietary primers, followed by a second PCR in which unique barcodes were added, and bead cleanups were performed after each round. A positive control reaction and a negative control reaction, both provided in the kit, were run with every batch of samples. The final libraries were assessed on an Agilent 4200 TapeStation D1000 ScreenTape, pooled by volume, and quantified by qPCR. Sequencing ran on an Illumina NextSeq500 with a MidOutput 150-cycle cartridge, using 156 Read1 and 15 Index1 cycles with kit custom primers. The pooled library was loaded at around 1 pM, and roughly 20% PhiX control was spiked in. In the original analysis: The vendor-processed data were analyzed in R, and a clonotype was defined as all T cells that share the same CDR3 nucleotide sequence. For clone abundance analyses, frequencies were normalized to the 10,000 most abundant clones in each sample. Before analysis, public T cell clones were removed, and these numbered fewer than six per sample on average. A difference in abundance of at least 32-fold between compartments was used to define tumor-enriched and baseline blood-enriched clonotypes. A beta-binomial differential abundance model was applied to find clonotypes that expanded or contracted between blood time points. The Baroni-Urbani and Buser coefficient was used to measure tumor-blood repertoire similarity, and groups were compared with two-tailed Wilcoxon tests in R. TCRdb took over this immuneACCESS table, retaining in-frame rearrangements with V and J assigned. Such tables are incomplete; in checked studies, under half of the missing clones stem from an unresolved V gene, and the remainder is unexplained. V and J calls and clone size are copied from that table; D and trimming were computed from the DNA. This sample gives 100,000 to 150,000 clones in total; approximately 80% of them show up just once. The ten largest make up around 3% of the sample.

In the paper's terms, the time point label means: baseline pretreatment blood. What the treatment or condition label conveys for this sample: 15 Gy SBRT to primary tumor, nephrectomy 4 weeks later. To follow tumor-enriched clonotypes, serial peripheral blood was collected from radiation-treated patients at baseline and at 2 weeks and 4 weeks after SBRT. Renal cell carcinoma with clear cell pathology was present in all patients. The QIAamp DNA Blood Mini Kit (Qiagen) was used to prepare genomic DNA for TCR sequencing. Samples were included in the analyses only if all quality control checks were passed. The data were obtained in a study of radiation and T cells in renal cell carcinoma (dated by TCRdb to 2019 to 2021). Notes on the research overall: The samples were drawn from a clinical trial, where primary renal cell carcinomas were treated with 15 Gy of stereotactic body radiation therapy and then removed by nephrectomy 4 weeks afterward. In total, 50 to 60 samples underwent TCR beta sequencing: 25 or so tumors plus 27 peripheral blood samples. A total of roughly 3,900,000 unique CDR3 nucleotide sequences, encoding more than 2 million unique CDR3 amino acid sequences, were found across all 50 or so samples. The full study reports these points: The single-armed trial design could not address effects of radiation dose or scheduling on the TCR repertoire. In blood, the top tumor clonotypes increased from baseline to 2 weeks after radiation and then shrank by 4 weeks, which suggests a temporary expansion of tumor-resident clones. Because pretreatment tumor biopsies were not available, the study could not determine whether clonotypes were already present within the tumor at baseline. Blood repertoire dynamics were not followed beyond 4 weeks after treatment.

The TCR comes from a woman aged 60-70 years with renal cell carcinoma. The sample was blood, taken from a patient whose treatment included radiotherapy and nephrectomy.

The CDR3 reads CASSPRQGGSAQPQHF. Read as DNA, the sequence is TGTGCCAGTAGCCCTCGACAGGGAGGATCCGCTCAGCCCCAGCATTTT. The chain is made from TRBV19 and TRBJ1-5; TRBD1 agrees with 7 junctional bases. V trim: 6 bases; J trim: 6 bases; unmatched bases: 14. From the cysteine up to the phenylalanine, the CDR3 has a length of 16 residues. Just CDR3 DNA is preserved here, 48 bases in frame from base 1. The germline V gene (reference sequence) supplies CDR1 LNHDA and CDR2 SQIVND.